The rows below give T cell receptor beta chains drawn from one sample of a study of neurological immune-mediated disorders. In TCRdb, the 5' RACE reads were re-called with MiXCR into one record per CDR3 protein. The data contain tens of thousands of distinct CDR3 sequences, around a tenth of them singletons. The specimen sequenced was CD4+ T cells from blood. Every receptor here comes from a young woman with HTLV-1-associated myelopathy (HAM/TSP). The CDR3 runs from the conserved cysteine through the conserved F or W. A D gene is named only where the DNA matches it firmly. Expanded clones get a size class; other rows say once, few or many, or leave the size out.

clone_size	v_call	j_call	d_call	cdr3_nt	cdr3_aa
medium-sized	TRBV12-3/TRBV12-4	TRBJ2-2	-	TGTGCCAGCGCAATTGCTAGAGCCGCGACCGGGGAGCTGTTTTTT	CASAIARAATGELFF
many	TRBV10-2	TRBJ2-1	TRBD2	TGCGCCAGCAGTGAGTCTCGACTAGCGGGGGTGGTGCAGTTCTTC	CASSESRLAGVVQFF
many	TRBV6-1	TRBJ1-5	-	TGTGCCAGCAGTCGATCCTCAGGCAACAGCAATCAGCCCCAGCATTTT	CASSRSSGNSNQPQHF
many	TRBV10-3	TRBJ2-7	-	TGTGCCATCAGGGCCGGGACGGACACTTCCTACGAGCAGTACTTC	CAIRAGTDTSYEQYF
many	TRBV29-1	TRBJ1-2	TRBD1	TGCAGCGTTGAAGATCGGGACAGGGGTTGGGGCTACACCTTC	CSVEDRDRGWGYTF
many	TRBV7-8	TRBJ2-6	-	TGTGCCAGCAGCTTACGCCTGGGGTCTGGGGCCAACGTCCTGACTTTC	CASSLRLGSGANVLTF
many	TRBV5-1	TRBJ1-2	TRBD1	TGCGCCAGCAGCTCACCAACGGGACAGGAATCTCCTAACTATGGCTACACCTTC	CASSSPTGQESPNYGYTF
many	TRBV5-1	TRBJ1-1	TRBD1	TGCGCCAGCAGGTGGGGCGGCTCCAGGGGGACTGAAGCTTTCTTT	CASRWGGSRGTEAFF
many	TRBV5-1	TRBJ1-3	-	TGCGCCAGCAGCTACGGGAGCAGGGACACCACATATTTT	CASSYGSRDTTYF
many	TRBV20-1	TRBJ1-1	-	TGCAGTGCGCTGACGGGGCACCTTGTGAACACTGAAGCTTTCTTT	CSALTGHLVNTEAFF
many	TRBV7-8	TRBJ1-4	-	TGTGCCAGCAGCCGCTATGGGGCAACTAATGAAAAACTGTTTTTT	CASSRYGATNEKLFF
-	TRBV7-2	TRBJ2-2	-	TGTGCCAGCAGCTTAGATTACACCGGGGAGCTGTTTTTT	CASSLDYTGELFF
many	TRBV5-1	TRBJ2-6	-	TGCGCCAGCAGCCCGAGGGCAGCCCACTCTGGGGCCAACGTCCTGACTTTC	CASSPRAAHSGANVLTF
many	TRBV5-1	TRBJ2-7	-	TGCGCCAGCAGTCCGGCCGGGGGCCGGGGCGAGCAGTACTTC	CASSPAGGRGEQYF
-	TRBV6-5	TRBJ2-2	TRBD2	TGTTCCAGCAGTTACGCGGGGGGCCAGTGGGAGCTGTTTTTT	CSSSYAGGQWELFF
many	TRBV3-1	TRBJ1-5	-	TGTGCCAGCAGCCTCCGGGGTTTTCAGCCCCAGCATTTT	CASSLRGFQPQHF
many	TRBV9	TRBJ1-2	-	TGTGCCAGCAGCGTGGGGGGCGTAGGGAACTATGGCTACACCTTC	CASSVGGVGNYGYTF
many	TRBV20-1	TRBJ1-6	-	TGCAGTGCTAGAGAATGGACGATCGGGATGTATAATTCACCCCTCCACTTT	CSAREWTIGMYNSPLHF
many	TRBV5-4	TRBJ2-5	-	TGTGCCAGCAGCTTGGGACGGCGGGAGACCCAGTACTTC	CASSLGRRETQYF
many	TRBV7-9	TRBJ1-4	TRBD1	TGTGCCAGCAGCCGACCGGGACAGCCACCTAATGAAAAACTGTTTTTT	CASSRPGQPPNEKLFF
-	TRBV3-1	TRBJ2-1	-	TGTGTCAGCAGCCAACGGCAGAACTCGTACAATGAGCAGTTCTTC	CVSSQRQNSYNEQFF
many	TRBV5-1	TRBJ1-2	-	TGCGCCAGCAGCTGGGGAGGAGAAAACTATGGCTACACCTTC	CASSWGGENYGYTF
many	TRBV6-5	TRBJ1-6	TRBD1	TGTGCCAGCAGTCTGGACAGGGGGGATTCACCCCTCCACTTT	CASSLDRGDSPLHF
many	TRBV2	TRBJ1-1	-	TGTGCCAGCAGTGAAAGGTCAGGGGTTAACACTGAAGCTTTCTTT	CASSERSGVNTEAFF